Shown below are 29 T cell receptor beta chains from a single sample sequenced in a study of blood T cells in healthy people across ages. Sample-barcoded 5' priming and a J-beta primer mix drove a second PCR of roughly 7 to 11 cycles. TCRdb reprocessed the 5' RACE reads via MiXCR and lists one record per CDR3 protein. Of roughly 800,000 distinct CDR3 sequences listed, roughly 60% are singletons. Sequences were obtained from blood. These receptors were taken from a man aged 25 to 40 in good health.

This clonotype occurred once. The chain is built from TRBV7-9 and TRBJ1-1, with 8 bases identical to TRBD1. The CDR3 has 14 residues. The V and J ends lost 7 bases and 6 bases, in that order; junction bases with no gene match: 10. Germline values: CDR1 SEHNR, CDR2 FQNEAQ (reference sequence). CDR3 region: CASTRPGGESEAFF. CDR3 bases: TGTGCCAGCACCCGGCCAGGGGGCGAATCTGAAGCTTTCTTT.

This rearrangement joins TRBV28 to TRBJ1-1; no reliable D call. CDR1 is MDHEN and CDR2 is SYDVKM in the germline V gene. The V gene lost 3 bases and the J gene lost 3 bases, with 8 bases spanning the gap. The CDR3 has 13 amino acids. CDR3 residues: CASSLSLYTEAFF. Written as DNA, the CDR3 is TGTGCCAGCAGTTTGTCCCTGTACACTGAAGCTTTCTTT.

This chain uses TRBV20-1 with TRBJ2-3; no clear D gene. Germline V gene sequence: CDR1 DFQATT, CDR2 SNEGSKA (reference sequence). This CDR3 is built from 13 residues. The germline V and J ends were trimmed by 3 bases and 2 bases, with 9 bases remaining between them. This CDR3 reads CSARPVSTDTQYF. The CDR3 DNA is TGCAGTGCTAGGCCGGTTTCCACAGATACGCAGTATTTT.

The CDR3 spells CASSQDLAGGNEQFF. The CDR3 coding sequence is TGCGCCAGCAGCCAAGATCTAGCGGGAGGCAATGAGCAGTTCTTC. The V gene is TRBV4-3, the J gene TRBJ2-1; TRBD2 matches 11 bases. J was trimmed by 6 bases and V by 0 bases; bases with no gene match: 1. From germline, CDR1 is LGHNA and CDR2 YSLEER. The CDR3 runs 15 residues.

This rearrangement joins TRBV7-8 to TRBJ2-3, with D maybe TRBD1 (6 bases). V shed 5 bases and J shed 4 bases, with 13 bases lying between them. CDR1 and CDR2 from the germline V gene are SGHVS and FQNEAQ. CDR3 size: 14 residues. Here the CDR3 reads CASSALNRADTQYF. The CDR3 region has the DNA TGTGCCAGCAGCGCGCTGAACAGGGCAGATACGCAGTATTTT.

A few counts support this clonotype. The chain carries TRBV12-3 or TRBV12-4 and TRBJ2-1; 11 bases map to TRBD2. After removal of 4 bases from V and 7 bases from J, the junction contained 6 bases not matched to a gene. This CDR3 has 15 residues. The CDR3 DNA reads as TGTGCCAGCAGTTCCTTAGCGGGAGGGCCGAATGAGCAGTTCTTC. This sequence encodes CASSSLAGGPNEQFF.

The gene calls are TRBV4-1 and TRBJ2-1; TRBD2 matches 8 bases. There are 17 residues in the CDR3. The junction had 12 bases not matched to a gene; V was cut back by 0 bases and J by 8 bases. Germline V CDR1 and CDR2: MGHRA, YSYEKL. Here the CDR3 DNA reads TGCGCCAGCAGCCAAGACTCACTAGCGGTTAGAGGTTATGAGCAGTTCTTC. This sequence encodes CASSQDSLAVRGYEQFF.

This chain links TRBV20-1 with TRBJ2-5; 8 bases match TRBD2. CDR1 is DFQATT and CDR2 is SNEGSKA in the germline V gene (reference sequence). V lost 5 bases to trimming and J lost 5 bases; unmatched junction nucleotides: 10. CDR3 length: 14 residues. CDR3 region: CSAVGRARRETQYF. DNA for the CDR3: TGCAGTGCTGTCGGGAGGGCACGTCGTGAGACCCAGTACTTC.

This clonotype was seen a few times. The chain combines TRBV25-1 with TRBJ2-3; 8 bases are shared with TRBD2. V lost 2 bases and J lost 1; bases outside the gene matches: 8. The germline CDR1 and CDR2 sequences are MGHDK and SYGVNS. The CDR3 covers 17 residues. In DNA form, the CDR3 reads TGTGCCAGCAGTGAACGGACTAGCAGTAGGGGCACAGATACGCAGTATTTT. Translated, it gives CASSERTSSRGTDTQYF.

This clonotype was detected a few times. V gene TRBV4-3 combines with J gene TRBJ2-7; 8 bases are shared with TRBD1. Germline CDR1 reads LGHNA; CDR2 reads YSLEER. This CDR3 is 18 amino acids long. Trimming removed 0 bases from V and 5 bases from J; junction bases left unmatched: 15. The chain's CDR3 is CASSQERSPGGYENEQYF. The CDR3 coding sequence is TGCGCCAGCAGCCAAGAACGGTCCCCAGGGGGCTACGAAAACGAGCAGTACTTC.

J is TRBJ2-5 and V is TRBV20-1; D not resolved. The assigned J gene may be wrong: the sequence end matches TRBJ2-7 better. The CDR3 runs 12 residues. The germline V gene has CDR1 DFQATT and CDR2 SNEGSKA (reference sequence). The CDR3 loop reads CSANRGSHEQYF. DNA for the CDR3: TGCAGTGCTAATAGAGGCAGCCACGAGCAGTACTTC.

This clonotype appeared a few times. Compared with germline, one end of the junction differs, possibly owing to a read error. The chain is built from TRBV20-1 and TRBJ2-5, with D unresolved. The DNA end is more similar to TRBJ2-7, so the J call may be wrong. This CDR3 spans 10 amino acids. Germline CDR1 is DFQATT and CDR2 is SNEGSKA (reference sequence). The CDR3 DNA is TGCAGTGCCAGAGTAAGCGAGCAGTACTTC. Amino acids: CSARVSEQYF.

This chain joins TRBV6-2 or TRBV6-3 and TRBJ2-1; 9 positions agree with TRBD2. The end of the DNA aligns better with TRBJ2-7, so the J call may be wrong. The CDR3 totals 14 residues. Germline V gene lookup returns CDR1 MNHEY and CDR2 SVGEGT. This chain's CDR3 is CASRGLADYNEQYF. The CDR3 nucleotides read TGTGCCAGCAGGGGACTAGCAGACTACAATGAGCAGTACTTC.

This clonotype showed up just a few times. This rearrangement joins TRBV20-1 to TRBJ2-3; 11 bases map to TRBD2. The germline V gene encodes CDR1 DFQATT and CDR2 SNEGSKA (reference sequence). V lost 3 bases and J lost 6; bases outside the gene matches: 11. This CDR3 comprises 16 residues. This CDR3 is CSASSLAGALTDTQYF. The CDR3 region has the DNA TGCAGTGCTAGCTCACTAGCGGGAGCGTTAACGGATACGCAGTATTTT.

This chain uses TRBV7-9 with TRBJ1-2; TRBD1 might be the D (6 bases). In germline, CDR1 is SEHNR, CDR2 FQNEAQ (reference sequence). V lost 1 base to trimming and J lost 4 bases, with 16 bases between them. This CDR3 comprises 16 residues. CDR3 protein: CASSLGQELSSYGYTF. DNA for the CDR3: TGTGCCAGCAGCTTAGGACAGGAACTATCGAGCTATGGCTACACCTTC.

The J gene is TRBJ2-3, the V gene TRBV11-2; D gene unclear. Germline V gene data show CDR1 as SGHAT and CDR2 as FQNNGV. The CDR3 covers 13 residues. V lost 3 bases, J lost 4 bases, and 8 bases lay in between. CDR3 amino acids: CASSFSGADTQYF. In DNA form, the CDR3 reads TGTGCCAGCAGCTTTTCTGGAGCAGATACGCAGTATTTT.

The genes are TRBV6-5 and TRBJ2-5; maybe TRBD2 (5 bases). The CDR3 is made up of 15 amino acids. V lost 2 bases to trimming and J lost 4 bases, with 14 bases between them. Germline V CDR1 and CDR2: MNHEY, SVGAGI. CDR3 loop: CASSYRQRRAETQYF. In nucleotides, the CDR3 is TGTGCCAGCAGTTACAGGCAGCGGCGGGCAGAGACCCAGTACTTC.

The V call is TRBV7-2, the J call TRBJ2-1; TRBD1 aligns across 10 bases. Germline trimming cut 0 bases from V and 13 bases from J; bases unmatched to any gene: 24. The length of the CDR3 is 20 residues. CDR1 is SGHTA and CDR2 is FQGNSA in the germline V gene. For the CDR3, the DNA is TGTGCCAGCAGCTTAGCTCCGGGGACAGGGGATATGTCGGTCCAAGAGACCCAGTTCTTC. It specifies CASSLAPGTGDMSVQETQFF.

In its sample, this clonotype was seen a few times. This rearrangement joins TRBV28 to TRBJ2-5; D unresolved. V was shortened by 5 bases and J by 5 bases, with 12 bases between the two germline ends. Germline V gene sequence: CDR1 MDHEN, CDR2 SYDVKM. The CDR3 covers 13 residues. The CDR3 spells CASSVGIWETQYF. The DNA of the CDR3 is TGTGCCAGCAGTGTCGGTATCTGGGAGACCCAGTACTTC.

The sample holds a few counts of this clonotype. The gene calls are TRBV25-1 and TRBJ1-2; weak D call: TRBD1 (5 bases). Germline assignment: CDR1 MGHDK and CDR2 SYGVNS. The CDR3 spans 13 residues. Trimming took off 4 bases at V and 1 base at J, with 7 bases between the two ends. The CDR3 coding sequence is TGTGCCAGCAGTGTGGACATTAACTATGGCTACACCTTC. Its protein product is CASSVDINYGYTF.

The V call is TRBV30, the J call TRBJ2-7; D may be TRBD1 or TRBD2 (5 bases each). The CDR3 has 12 amino acids. Deletions cut 2 bases from V and 3 bases from J, with 8 bases between. The germline gives CDR1 GTSNPN, CDR2 SVGIG (reference sequence). The CDR3 bases are TGTGCCTGGAGTCCAGGGAGCTACGAGCAGTACTTC. Translating gives CAWSPGSYEQYF.

Details on this clonotype: This clone may be a read error of a much larger clone one base away. V gene TRBV2 combines with J gene TRBJ2-7, with a weak D call TRBD2 (5 bases). This CDR3 has 13 residues. V was shortened by 4 bases and J by 6 bases, with 13 bases between the two germline ends. Germline lookup yields CDR1 SNHLY and CDR2 FYNNEI. CDR3 nucleotide sequence: TGTGCCAGCAGTGCGGGATTTGTGCGCGAGCAGTACTTC. Amino acid sequence: CASSAGFVREQYF.

The chain employs TRBV6-6 and TRBJ2-5; D not resolved. The DNA end is a closer match to TRBJ2-7, so the J assignment may be wrong. Germline CDR1 and CDR2: MNHNY and SVGAGI (reference sequence). The length of the CDR3 is 14 residues. CDR3 sequence (DNA): TGTGCCAGCGCCTTGCCAAGGGAACCTTACGAGCAGTACTTC. Its translation: CASALPREPYEQYF.

V and J are TRBV24-1 and TRBJ2-5; possible D gene TRBD2, 6 bases. Germline V lookup: CDR1 KGHDR, CDR2 SFDVKD. V lost 4 bases and J lost 8, with 19 bases in between. The CDR3 spans 15 residues. CDR3 amino acids: CATSESGTAADTQYF. CDR3 nucleotide sequence: TGTGCCACCAGTGAATCGGGGACTGCCGCGGACACCCAGTACTTC.

This clonotype was found a few times. The chain joins TRBV3-1 to TRBJ1-2; 7 bases match TRBD1. This CDR3 comprises 14 residues. With V trimmed by 2 bases and J by 2 bases, 2 bases remained unmatched. The germline gives CDR1 LGHDT, CDR2 YNNKEL (reference sequence). CDR3 amino acids: CASSQPGQNYGYTF. CDR3 nucleotide sequence: TGTGCCAGCAGCCAACCGGGACAGAACTATGGCTACACCTTC.

This chain connects TRBV18 to TRBJ2-4; 9 positions agree with TRBD1. Judging by the DNA end, TRBJ2-7 fits better; the J call may be wrong. There are 15 residues in the CDR3. In germline, CDR1 is KGHSH, CDR2 LQKENI. The CDR3 sequence: CASSPQAGQGLEQYF. The CDR3 DNA follows: TGTGCCAGCTCACCACAAGCGGGACAGGGTCTCGAGCAGTACTTC.

This clonotype was recorded a few times. This rearrangement joins TRBV6-5 to TRBJ2-1, with 7 bases aligning to TRBD2. Germline V lookup: CDR1 MNHEY, CDR2 SVGAGI. V lost 2 bases to trimming and J lost 2 bases; unmatched junction nucleotides: 3. The CDR3 runs to 15 residues. CDR3 protein: CASSYGGETYNEQFF. In nucleotides, the CDR3 is TGTGCCAGCAGTTACGGGGGGGAAACCTACAATGAGCAGTTCTTC.

The rearrangement uses TRBV2 and TRBJ2-7; D may be TRBD1 (6 bases). Germline-derived CDR1 and CDR2 are SNHLY and FYNNEI. This CDR3 has 14 residues. V lost 6 bases, J lost 3 bases, and 15 bases lay in between. The CDR3 nucleotides read TGTGCCAGCAGACAGGGAAAAATTGTCTACGAGCAGTACTTC. Translated: CASRQGKIVYEQYF. The full variable domain, completed using reference TRBV2 and TRBJ2-7, is EPEVTQTPSHQVTQMGQEVILRCVPISNHLYFYWYRQILGQKVEFLVSFYNNEISEKSEIFDDQFSVERPDGSNFTLKIRSTKLEDSAMYFCASRQGKIVYEQYFGPGTRLTVT.

V is TRBV19 and J is TRBJ2-5, with TRBD2 as a possible D gene (5 bases). The CDR3 is made up of 14 amino acids. Trimming removed 6 bases at V and 5 bases at J, with 16 bases between. CDR1 and CDR2 from the germline V gene are LNHDA and SQIVND (reference sequence). The CDR3 DNA is TGTGCCAGTAGGCAGGACTCCCGCGATGAGACCCAGTACTTC. Encoded protein: CASRQDSRDETQYF.